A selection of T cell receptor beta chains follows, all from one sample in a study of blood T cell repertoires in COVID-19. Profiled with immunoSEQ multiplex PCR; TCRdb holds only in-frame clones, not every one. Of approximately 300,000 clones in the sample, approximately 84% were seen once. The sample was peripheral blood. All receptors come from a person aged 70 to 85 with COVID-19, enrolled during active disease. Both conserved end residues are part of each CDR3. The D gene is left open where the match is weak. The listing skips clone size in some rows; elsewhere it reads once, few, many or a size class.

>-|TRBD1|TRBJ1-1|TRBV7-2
TGTGCCAGCAGCTTCACAGGGGGCGGTGAAGCTTTCTTT
CASSFTGGGEAFF
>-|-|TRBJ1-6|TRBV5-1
TGCGCCAGCAGCTTGTCCTCAGGGGCTGCTAATTCACCCCTCCACTTT
CASSLSSGAANSPLHF
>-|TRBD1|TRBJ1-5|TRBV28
TGTGCCAGCAGTCCCGGACAGGGCTTCGCCAGCAATCAGCCCCAGCATTTT
CASSPGQGFASNQPQHF
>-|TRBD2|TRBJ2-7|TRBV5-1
TGCGCCAGCAGGGGCGGCGGGGGTACCTACGAGCAGTACTTC
CASRGGGGTYEQYF
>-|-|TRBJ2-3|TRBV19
TGTGCCAGTAGTATTCGGATGGCAGGAGATACGCAGTATTTT
CASSIRMAGDTQYF
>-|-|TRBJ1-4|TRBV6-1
TGTGCCAGCAGTGAAGGGGGGGAAGGTGAAAAACTGTTTTTT
CASSEGGEGEKLFF
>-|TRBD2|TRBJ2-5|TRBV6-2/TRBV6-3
TGTGCCAGCAGTTACGGGGGGGAGCGCCAAGAGACCCAGTACTTC
CASSYGGERQETQYF
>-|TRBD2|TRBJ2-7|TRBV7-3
TGTGCCAGCAGCTTAAACCCGCCCCTAGCGGGGAGCTCCTACGAGCAGTACTTC
CASSLNPPLAGSSYEQYF
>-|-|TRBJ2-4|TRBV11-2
TGTGCCAGCAGCTTAAAGGCAGGGAATAGGAACATTCAGTACTTC
CASSLKAGNRNIQYF
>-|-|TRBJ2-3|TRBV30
TGTGCCCTAAGTCTCAGCACAGATACGCAGTATTTT
CALSLSTDTQYF
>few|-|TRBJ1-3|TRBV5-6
TGTGCCAGCACCCAAGGGGCGCGGGGAAACACCATATATTTT
CASTQGARGNTIYF
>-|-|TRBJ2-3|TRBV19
TGTGCCAGTAGTATCTTCTGGCCCGAAAAGATCACAGATACGCAGTATTTT
CASSIFWPEKITDTQYF
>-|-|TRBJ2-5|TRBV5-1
TGCGCCAGCAGCTTGGTGGGTTTTCGGGAAGAGACCCAGTACTTC
CASSLVGFREETQYF
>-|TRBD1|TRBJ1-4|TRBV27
TGTGCCAGCAGTCCCAGGGGACAGCTTGAAAAACTGTTTTTT
CASSPRGQLEKLFF
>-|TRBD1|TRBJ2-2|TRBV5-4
TGTGCCAGCAGGACAGGGACACGACCCACCGGGGAGCTGTTTTTT
CASRTGTRPTGELFF
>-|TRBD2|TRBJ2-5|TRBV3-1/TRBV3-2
TGTGCCAGCAGCCGAGCAAGCGGGGGGCAAGAGACCCAGTACTTC
CASSRASGGQETQYF
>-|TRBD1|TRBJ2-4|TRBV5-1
TGCGCCAGCAGCTCGGAGACAGGGGGCTTAAACATTCAGTACTTC
CASSSETGGLNIQYF
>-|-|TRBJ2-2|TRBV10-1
TGCGCCAGCAGTGAGATGCAGGTATGCACCGGGGAGCTGTTTTTT
CASSEMQVCTGELFF
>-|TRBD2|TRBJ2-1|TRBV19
TGTGCCAGTACCTTCCGTAGCGGGAGGTTCAATGAGCAGTTCTTC
CASTFRSGRFNEQFF
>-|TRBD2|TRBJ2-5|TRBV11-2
TGTGCCAGCAGCTCGGGACTAGCGGGGGGGCAAGAGACCCAGTACTTC
CASSSGLAGGQETQYF
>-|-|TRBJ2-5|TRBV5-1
TGCGCCAGCCGCGGTCTCCAAGAGACCCAGTACTTC
CASRGLQETQYF
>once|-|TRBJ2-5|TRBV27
TGTGCCAGCAGTGTTACTCCGACCCGGAGAGAGACCCAGTACTTC
CASSVTPTRRETQYF
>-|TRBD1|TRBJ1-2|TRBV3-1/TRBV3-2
TGTGCCAGCAGCCAAGCAGGGGGTCAGGGCTACACCTTC
CASSQAGGQGYTF
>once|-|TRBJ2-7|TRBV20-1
TGCAGTGCTAGTCAGGCGGAGGGCGAGCAGTACTTC
CSASQAEGEQYF
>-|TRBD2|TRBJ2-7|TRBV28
TGTGCCAGCAGTTTCGGTTCCGGGGGGGTTTACGAGCAGTACTTC
CASSFGSGGVYEQYF
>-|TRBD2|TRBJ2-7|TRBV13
TGTGCCAGCAGCTTAGGTGGGACTAGCGGGATTAGTGGCGAGCAGTACTTC
CASSLGGTSGISGEQYF
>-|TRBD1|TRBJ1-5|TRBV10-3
TGTGCCATCAGTGAGACAGGGGACAATCAGCCCCAGCATTTT
CAISETGDNQPQHF
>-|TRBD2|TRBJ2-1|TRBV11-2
TGTGCCAGCAGCTGGCCTGCGGGAGGGCCGGGTCGGGAGCAGTTCTTC
CASSWPAGGPGREQFF
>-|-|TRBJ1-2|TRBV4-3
TGCGCCAGCAGCCAAGATCAGGGTAGCTACTATGGCTACACCTTC
CASSQDQGSYYGYTF
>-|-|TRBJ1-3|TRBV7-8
TGTGCCAGCAGCTTACGGGAGAGTGGAAACACCATATATTTT
CASSLRESGNTIYF
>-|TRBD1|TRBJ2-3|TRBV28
TGTGCCAGCAGTTTACGCACAGGGGTAGGAGATACGCAGTATTTT
CASSLRTGVGDTQYF
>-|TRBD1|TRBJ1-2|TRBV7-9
TGTGCCAGCAGCTTAATGGGACAGGAAGGCGGCTACACCTTC
CASSLMGQEGGYTF
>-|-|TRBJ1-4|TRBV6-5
TGTGCCAGCAGTTCACCAAGACAGGCCGTAGGAGAAAAACTGTTTTTT
CASSSPRQAVGEKLFF
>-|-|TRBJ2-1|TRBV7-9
TGTGCCAGCAGCTTAGTGTGGACTAAGTCCTACAATGAGCAGTTCTTC
CASSLVWTKSYNEQFF
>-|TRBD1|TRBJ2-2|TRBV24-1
TGTGCCACCAGAGACAGGGGGCGGCGGGAGCTGTTTTTT
CATRDRGRRELFF
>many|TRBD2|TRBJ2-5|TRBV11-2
TGTGCCAGCAGCCTCCACTCGGGACTATCGTACCAAGAGACCCAGTACTTC
CASSLHSGLSYQETQYF